This T cell receptor (beta chain) came from a study of T cells in women clearing cervical HPV infection. Across the whole study: Only a few women had HLA typing results available.

Assay: immunoSEQ multiplex PCR; the TCRdb copy retains only in-frame clones and omits some. This sample's table has about 26,000 clones. With regard to this clone: Antigen: not known. The read finishes 3 residues shy of the CDR3 end, and the germline J gene is used to complete it.

The CDR3 runs to 15 residues. CDR1 is ENHRY, CDR2 SYGVKD, per germline. Study observations and caveats: Cases carried less TRBV6-7 than controls: roughly 0.11% versus 0.16%. Each sample's T-cell count was unknown, possibly confounding richness.

The origin of this receptor is a woman between 18 and 75 years old with a cervical HPV16 infection that either progressed to CIN3+ or cleared (not recorded which). Sequenced sample: blood buffy coat. The gene calls are TRBV10-3 and TRBJ1-1; D perhaps matches TRBD1 (6 bases). CDR3: CAISVAGELVLFAFF. The CDR3 DNA, read in part, is TGTGCCATCAGTGTGGCAGGGGAGCTGGTGCTGTTT.